Presented here are 5 T cell receptor beta chains from one specimen sequenced in a study of chemoradiotherapy in HPV16-positive cancers. TCRdb's table, derived via immunoSEQ multiplex PCR, lists solely in-frame clones and lacks some. The data hold 7,000 to 9,000 clones, with approximately 79% observed a single time. The specimen comprised tumor tissue, sampled from a patient who underwent chemoradiotherapy. These receptors came from a human donor with HPV-associated anogenital cancer.

By its share, this clone is medium-sized (0.01 to 0.1%). The chain carries TRBV7-9 and TRBJ1-4; D not resolved. The length of the CDR3 is 11 residues. Germline V lookup: CDR1 SEHNR, CDR2 FQNEAQ (reference sequence). The V gene lost 5 bases and the J gene lost 12 bases, with 10 bases spanning the gap. The CDR3 coding sequence is TGTGCCAGCAGCCGAAGCCGGGAACTGTTTTTT. It yields the protein CASSRSRELFF.

The CDR3 nucleotides are TGTGCCAGCAGTTTATCGATAGGATCGAACACTGAAGCTTTCTTT. It specifies CASSLSIGSNTEAFF. The J gene is TRBJ1-1, the V gene TRBV27; D is unclear. Trimming shortened V by 0 bases and J by 1 base, and 9 bases separated the two germline ends. The germline V gene encodes CDR1 MNHEY and CDR2 SMNVEV (reference sequence). The CDR3 runs to 15 residues.

The gene calls are TRBV14 and TRBJ1-1; D gene ambiguous. The CDR3 runs 17 residues. V was clipped by 0 bases and J by 3 bases, with 17 bases between them. Germline CDR1 reads SGHDN; CDR2 reads FVKESK. The CDR3 DNA reads as TGTGCCAGCAGCCAAGATCGGGGTATAGCGGTTCACACTGAAGCTTTCTTT. Amino acid sequence: CASSQDRGIAVHTEAFF.

The gene calls are TRBV9 and TRBJ2-1, with 7 bases lining up with TRBD2. This CDR3 is 15 amino acids long. CDR1 and CDR2 from the germline V gene are SGDLS and YYNGEE. Trimming removed 4 bases from V and 3 bases from J; junction bases left unmatched: 7. For the CDR3, the DNA is TGTGCCAGCAGCCCCGGGGGAGGGAACTACAATGAGCAGTTCTTC. Amino acids: CASSPGGGNYNEQFF. The variable domain in full, completed from reference TRBV9 and TRBJ2-1, reads DSGVTQTPKHLITATGQRVTLRCSPRSGDLSVYWYQQSLDQGLQFLIQYYNGEERAKGNILERFSAQQFPDLHSELNLSSLELGDSALYFCASSPGGGNYNEQFFGPGTRLTVL.

The J gene is TRBJ2-1, the V gene TRBV11-2, with TRBD1 as a possible D gene (5 bases). The V gene's germline CDR1 is SGHAT and CDR2 FQNNGV. V was cut by 0 bases and J by 8 bases, with 17 bases left in between. The CDR3 consists of 16 residues. The CDR3 is CASSLDQVRGGDEQFF. CDR3 in DNA: TGTGCCAGCAGCTTAGATCAAGTTAGGGGTGGGGATGAGCAGTTCTTC.